Each of the 3 T cell receptor beta chains below was sequenced from the same sample in a study of blood T cell repertoires in COVID-19. TCRdb keeps only in-frame clones here, not all; method: immunoSEQ multiplex PCR. This sample has roughly 150,000 clones; about 82% occur once, and the top ten carry 6.5% to 9.5%. The sample taken for sequencing was peripheral blood. The receptors shown here come from a woman of 80 years or more with COVID-19, enrolled during active disease.

V gene TRBV5-1 combines with J gene TRBJ2-7, with D hard to call. The CDR3 runs 14 residues. With 1 base removed from V and 2 bases from J, the gap between germline ends came to 10 bases. Germline V CDR1 and CDR2: SGHRS, YFSETQ. CDR3 DNA sequence: TGCGCCAGCAGCTTGTCCGGGTTCCCCTACGAGCAGTACTTC. The encoded protein is CASSLSGFPYEQYF.

V usage is TRBV2 and J usage is TRBJ2-5, with a tentative D call TRBD1 (6 bases). Germline assignment: CDR1 SNHLY and CDR2 FYNNEI. The germline V and J ends were trimmed by 7 bases and 1 base, with 13 bases remaining between them. This CDR3 has 14 amino acids. The CDR3 loop is CASTKDRSQETQYF. For the CDR3, the DNA is TGTGCCAGCACCAAGGACAGAAGCCAAGAGACCCAGTACTTC.

The gene calls are TRBV9 and TRBJ1-2, with D possibly TRBD1 on 6 matching bases. CDR1 is SGDLS and CDR2 is YYNGEE in the germline V gene. This CDR3 has 14 residues. Trimming took off 3 bases at V and 4 bases at J, with 13 bases between the two ends. The CDR3 reads CASSDGQIRYGYTF. The CDR3 DNA reads TGTGCCAGCAGCGACGGACAGATTCGCTATGGCTACACCTTC.